These 28 T cell receptor beta chains came from one sample sequenced in a study of blood T cell repertoires in COVID-19. TCRdb's table, derived via immunoSEQ multiplex PCR, lists solely in-frame clones and lacks some. The sample has more than 250,000 clones, about nine tenths seen once. Sequences were obtained from PBMCs or T cells enriched from blood (not recorded which). The receptors originated from a woman aged 18-30 years who had recovered from COVID-19.

On this clone itself: At the DNA level, this CDR3 is encoded by other sequences in the same sample as well. This CDR3 reads CASSIGDRGYNEQFF. CDR3 coding DNA: TGTGCCAGTAGTATTGGGGACAGGGGATACAATGAGCAGTTCTTC. The chain joins TRBV19 to TRBJ2-1, with 10 bases that match TRBD1. The CDR3 has 15 residues. From germline, CDR1 is LNHDA and CDR2 SQIVND (reference sequence). V shed 3 bases and J 4 bases; nucleotides not matched to a gene: 3.

The chain is built from TRBV15 and TRBJ2-7; D is perhaps TRBD2 (6 bases). The V and J ends lost 1 base and 5 bases respectively, with 9 bases between them. The CDR3 runs to 13 residues. Germline V gene lookup returns CDR1 LNHNV and CDR2 YYDKDF (reference sequence). The CDR3 is CATSRAGVHEQYF. In DNA form, the CDR3 reads TGTGCCACCAGCAGAGCGGGGGTCCACGAGCAGTACTTC.

This clone has more than one count but fewer than ten. The chain has TRBV16 and TRBJ1-1, with D possibly being TRBD1 (5 bases). The CDR3 length is 15 residues. The germline gives CDR1 KGHSY, CDR2 FQNENV. The germline V and J ends were trimmed by 1 base and 4 bases, with 13 bases remaining between them. CDR3 in amino acids: CASSQLRYQGTEAFF. In DNA form, the CDR3 reads TGTGCCAGCAGCCAATTAAGATATCAGGGCACTGAAGCTTTCTTT.

The chain has TRBV4-1 and TRBJ2-6, with 9 bases identical to TRBD1. J was trimmed by 8 bases and V by 3 bases; bases with no gene match: 14. Germline V lookup: CDR1 MGHRA, CDR2 YSYEKL. This CDR3 has 18 amino acids. CDR3 region: CASSHPGTGKTETNVLTF. CDR3 coding DNA: TGCGCCAGCAGCCACCCTGGGACAGGGAAAACTGAGACCAACGTCCTGACTTTC.

This chain joins TRBV5-1 and TRBJ1-5; D uncertain. The CDR3 extends over 15 amino acids. V was clipped by 1 base and J by 0 bases, with 8 bases between them. Per the germline V gene, CDR1 is SGHRS and CDR2 is YFSETQ. CDR3 in amino acids: CASSLFSDSNQPQHF. The CDR3 DNA reads as TGCGCCAGCAGCTTGTTCAGTGATAGCAATCAGCCCCAGCATTTT.

The chain joins TRBV19 to TRBJ1-1; D is undetermined. This CDR3 region has 12 residues. Trimming cost V 2 bases and J 7 bases, with 8 bases left between them. Germline V CDR1 and CDR2: LNHDA, SQIVND (reference sequence). The CDR3 coding sequence is TGTGCCAGTAGTATAAGTCTCGGTGAAGCTTTCTTT. This codes for CASSISLGEAFF. The full variable domain, in which reference TRBV19 and TRBJ1-1 provide the parts outside the CDR3, is DGGITQSPKYLFRKEGQNVTLSCEQNLNHDAMYWYRQDPGQGLRLIYYSQIVNDFQKGDIAEGYSVSREKKESFPLTVTSAQKNPTAFYLCASSISLGEAFFGQGTRLTVV.

There are a few counts of this clone. The gene calls are TRBV10-3 and TRBJ2-1; 7 bases fit TRBD1. The CDR3 length is 15 residues. Germline CDR1 is ENHRY and CDR2 is SYGVKD. Unmatched junction bases numbered 7, after V lost 4 bases and J lost 4 bases. CDR3 sequence reads: CAISGQGITYNEQFF. As DNA, the CDR3 is TGTGCCATCAGTGGACAGGGAATAACTTACAATGAGCAGTTCTTC.

This clone was observed a few times. The gene calls are TRBV30 and TRBJ1-3; D is perhaps TRBD1 (6 bases). The germline V gene encodes CDR1 GTSNPN and CDR2 SVGIG (reference sequence). V lost 2 bases, J lost 4 bases, and 21 bases lay in between. The CDR3 totals 17 residues. The CDR3: CAWSPRRGGGTGNTIYF. CDR3 sequence (DNA): TGTGCCTGGAGTCCTCGTAGGGGAGGGGGTACGGGAAACACCATATATTTT.

The V gene is TRBV3-1 (or the pseudogene TRBV3-2), the J gene TRBJ2-1; 8 bases are a match to TRBD2. Germline assignment: CDR1 LGHDT and CDR2 YNNKEL (reference sequence). The CDR3 loop spans 14 amino acids. The V gene end was trimmed by 3 bases and the J gene end by 3 bases; junction bases not matched to a gene: 1. The CDR3 loop reads CASSQRGVYNEQFF. The DNA for the CDR3 is TGTGCCAGCAGCCAGCGGGGGGTCTACAATGAGCAGTTCTTC.

The chain is built from TRBV18 and TRBJ2-1, with 9 bases that match TRBD2. The V gene's germline CDR1 is KGHSH and CDR2 LQKENI. Trimming cost V 2 bases and J 8 bases; bases outside gene matches: 7. The CDR3 length is 15 residues. The CDR3 sequence: CASSPGASGKDEQFF. DNA for the CDR3: TGTGCCAGCTCACCAGGGGCTAGCGGGAAGGATGAGCAGTTCTTC.

This chain connects TRBV2 to TRBJ1-2; 10 bases are a match to TRBD1. Unmatched junction bases numbered 11, after V lost 6 bases and J lost 7 bases. Per germline, CDR1 SNHLY and CDR2 FYNNEI. The CDR3 runs to 15 residues. The CDR3 protein is CASRLTGGSISGYTF. The DNA of the CDR3 is TGTGCCAGCAGGTTGACAGGGGGCAGTATTTCTGGCTACACCTTC.

The CDR3, as DNA: TGTGCCAGCAGTTTAGCAGGGCCCTACGAGCAGTACTTC. Translated, it gives CASSLAGPYEQYF. The V gene is TRBV28, the J gene TRBJ2-7; possibly TRBD1 for D (5 bases). Germline CDR1 MDHEN, CDR2 SYDVKM. Deletions cut 2 bases from V and 2 bases from J, with 7 bases between. The length of the CDR3 is 13 residues.

J is TRBJ2-7 and V is TRBV5-5; 12 bases map to TRBD2. The CDR3 is made up of 15 amino acids. The germline V gene encodes CDR1 SGHKS and CDR2 YYEKEE (reference sequence). Trimming at V came to 0 bases and at J to 6 bases, leaving 4 bases not matched to a gene. CDR3 residues: CASSLALAGGPEQYF. The CDR3 DNA reads TGTGCCAGCAGCTTGGCCCTAGCGGGAGGGCCCGAGCAGTACTTC.

The chain joins TRBV5-1 to TRBJ2-3; 9 bases are shared with TRBD1. The CDR3 extends over 15 amino acids. Trimming removed 3 bases from V and 3 bases from J; junction bases left unmatched: 5. Germline V gene data show CDR1 as SGHRS and CDR2 as YFSETQ. The CDR3 sequence: CASSSTGGNTDTQYF. CDR3 coding DNA: TGCGCCAGCAGCTCGACAGGGGGAAATACAGATACGCAGTATTTT.

This rearrangement joins TRBV5-8 to TRBJ1-1; D not resolved. With 5 bases removed from V and 8 bases from J, the gap between germline ends came to 22 bases. CDR3 size: 15 residues. CDR1 is SGHTS, CDR2 YDEGEE, per germline. CDR3 DNA sequence: TGTGCCAGCAGGGCCGGAGAGCACCGAACCCAGGAAGCTTTCTTT. Its protein product is CASRAGEHRTQEAFF.

The chain has TRBV4-2 and TRBJ2-5; the match to TRBD2 covers 12 bases. The CDR3 contains 16 residues. Germline V lookup: CDR1 LGHNA, CDR2 YNFKEQ. V trimming: 4 bases; J trimming: 2 bases; junction bases outside the gene matches: 5. In DNA, the CDR3 is TGTGCCAGCAGCCCAACCGGACTAGCGGGGCAAGAGACCCAGTACTTC. Amino acid sequence: CASSPTGLAGQETQYF.

V usage is TRBV6-1 and J usage is TRBJ1-5; 7 bases are a match to TRBD1. The CDR3 has 14 amino acids. V shed 1 base and J 6 bases; nucleotides not matched to a gene: 3. The germline CDR1 and CDR2 sequences are MNHNS and SASEGT. CDR3 DNA sequence: TGTGCCAGCAGTGAAGGGTCAGGGGGTCAGCCCCAGCATTTT. It codes for CASSEGSGGQPQHF.

This clone was seen repeatedly, ten times or more. The rearrangement uses TRBV5-1 and TRBJ1-2; D is undetermined. The V end lost 4 bases, the J end lost 1 base, and 14 bases lay between the germline ends. CDR1 and CDR2 from the germline V gene are SGHRS and YFSETQ. This CDR3 is built from 15 residues. The CDR3 coding sequence is TGCGCCAGCAGCCTCTATGACGGACTTAACTATGGCTACACCTTC. Its protein product is CASSLYDGLNYGYTF.

V is TRBV15 and J is TRBJ2-5, with TRBD1 identical over 9 bases. Per the germline V gene, CDR1 is LNHNV and CDR2 is YYDKDF (reference sequence). The length of the CDR3 is 13 residues. V shed 3 bases, J shed 5 bases, and the junction held 1 base outside the gene matches. The DNA of the CDR3 is TGTGCCACCAGCAGGGGGACAGGGGAGACCCAGTACTTC. Translated: CATSRGTGETQYF.

This chain links TRBV9 with TRBJ2-2; no reliable D call. This CDR3 has 16 residues. Germline-derived CDR1 and CDR2 are SGDLS and YYNGEE. The V end lost 0 bases, the J end lost 0 bases, and 9 bases lay between the germline ends. For the CDR3, the DNA is TGTGCCAGCAGCGTAGGGCGGAGAGCGAACACCGGGGAGCTGTTTTTT. Translating it yields CASSVGRRANTGELFF. Full variable domain (rest looked up from reference TRBV9 and TRBJ2-2): DSGVTQTPKHLITATGQRVTLRCSPRSGDLSVYWYQQSLDQGLQFLIQYYNGEERAKGNILERFSAQQFPDLHSELNLSSLELGDSALYFCASSVGRRANTGELFFGEGSRLTVL.

The chain links TRBV10-3 to TRBJ2-5, with 8 bases that match TRBD2. Germline CDR1 reads ENHRY; CDR2 reads SYGVKD. The CDR3 consists of 15 residues. V lost 2 bases and J lost 5; bases outside the gene matches: 7. Here the CDR3 DNA reads TGTGCCATCAGTGAGGCGACTAGCGTTCAGGAGACCCAGTACTTC. Translating it yields CAISEATSVQETQYF.

The chain has TRBV3-1 (or the pseudogene TRBV3-2) and TRBJ1-2, with D possibly matching TRBD1 (5 bases). The CDR3 has 15 residues. Germline V lookup: CDR1 LGHDT, CDR2 YNNKEL (reference sequence). The germline V and J ends were trimmed by 2 bases and 7 bases, with 17 bases remaining between them. The CDR3 region is CASSQWLGTGGGYTF. The CDR3 DNA reads as TGTGCCAGCAGCCAATGGCTTGGGACGGGGGGTGGCTACACCTTC.

As DNA, the CDR3 is TGCGCCAGCAGCTTGGCCGAGGCAAGACCCTACGAGCAGTACTTC. Protein sequence: CASSLAEARPYEQYF. The chain employs TRBV5-1 and TRBJ2-7; D unclear. V was pared by 0 bases and J by 2 bases, with 12 bases between. Germline CDR1 reads SGHRS; CDR2 reads YFSETQ. This CDR3 has 15 residues.

The V and J genes are TRBV19 and TRBJ2-7, with 13 bases matching TRBD2. CDR1 LNHDA and CDR2 SQIVND come from the germline V gene (reference sequence). The CDR3 consists of 15 residues. The V and J ends lost 2 bases and 2 bases, in that order; junction bases with no gene match: 0. The CDR3 bases are TGTGCCAGTAGTATAACTAGCGGGGGGGCCTACGAGCAGTACTTC. Its translation is CASSITSGGAYEQYF.

This clone came up once. The chain links TRBV21-1 to TRBJ1-2; the listed D gene, TRBD1, was not tested against the DNA. TRBV21-1 is shown as a pseudogene. There are 14 residues in the CDR3. CDR3 in DNA: TGTGCCAGCAGCCATCGGACAGCTAACTATGGCTACACCTTC. It translates to CASSHRTANYGYTF.

This clone has only a few counts. The V gene is TRBV28, the J gene TRBJ1-2; unclear D gene. The CDR3 length is 16 residues. Trimming took 1 base from V and 8 from J, leaving 20 bases between them. Germline values: CDR1 MDHEN, CDR2 SYDVKM. In nucleotides, the CDR3 is TGTGCCAGCAGTTTATATTCCCTACTCACCCTGGGCGGCTACACCTTC. Its translation: CASSLYSLLTLGGYTF.

The genes are TRBV5-6 and TRBJ1-1; 12 bases are shared with TRBD1. Per the germline V gene, CDR1 is SGHDT and CDR2 is YYEEEE. The CDR3 length is 16 residues. The ends lost 0 bases at V and 3 bases at J; junction bases unmatched: 3. DNA for the CDR3: TGTGCCAGCAGCTTGGGGGACAGGGGGCCGTACACTGAAGCTTTCTTT. It yields the protein CASSLGDRGPYTEAFF.

The genes are TRBV6-5 and TRBJ1-1, with D uncertain. The ends were cut back, 2 bases at V and 1 base at J, with 14 bases in the middle. This CDR3 spans 16 amino acids. The germline V gene has CDR1 MNHEY and CDR2 SVGAGI. The DNA of the CDR3 is TGTGCCAGCAGTTACGCTCGAATTCTAGGGAACACTGAAGCTTTCTTT. Residues: CASSYARILGNTEAFF.